This TCR beta chain emerged from a study of CD8 T cells in ankylosing spondylitis. Germline CDR1 LGHNA, CDR2 YNFKEQ. The CDR3 has 17 residues. Study results and limitations: Within peripheral blood, clones linked to disease were CD8+ and relatively rare. A TCR beta motif made of several highly homologous variants seemed typical of ankylosing spondylitis blood. Before this, some motif variants had been reported in reactive arthritis synovial fluid and blood.

For this clonotype: Its specificity is unknown. One junction end does not reproduce the germline sequence, and a read error may be involved.

Each CDR3 protein gets one entry after TCRdb re-called the 5' RACE reads with MiXCR. This table holds approximately 35,000 distinct CDR3 sequences, around 15% found once. The V and J genes are TRBV4-2 and TRBJ2-7; 10 bases match TRBD2. This receptor was taken from a male donor with ankylosing spondylitis. The sequencing sample was made of synovial fluid, either unsorted or a sorted T cell fraction (not recorded which). The CDR3 loop is CASSQSRLAGRAYEQYF. The DNA of the CDR3 is TGTGCCAGCAGCCAATCCCGACTAGCGGGTAGAGCCTACGAGCAGTACTTT.